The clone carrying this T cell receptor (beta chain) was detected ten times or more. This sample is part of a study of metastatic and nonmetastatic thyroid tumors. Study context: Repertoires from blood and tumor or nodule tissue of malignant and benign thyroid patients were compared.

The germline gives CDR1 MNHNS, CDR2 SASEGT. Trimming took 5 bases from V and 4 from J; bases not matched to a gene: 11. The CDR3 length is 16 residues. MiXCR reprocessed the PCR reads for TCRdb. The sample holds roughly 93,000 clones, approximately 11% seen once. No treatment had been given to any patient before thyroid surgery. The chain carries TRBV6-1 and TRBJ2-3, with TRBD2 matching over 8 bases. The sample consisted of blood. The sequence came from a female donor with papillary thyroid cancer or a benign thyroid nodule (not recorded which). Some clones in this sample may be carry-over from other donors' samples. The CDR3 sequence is CASSSRSGSSPDTQYF. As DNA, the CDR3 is TGTGCCAGCAGTTCGAGGAGCGGGAGTAGTCCAGATACGCAGTATTTT.